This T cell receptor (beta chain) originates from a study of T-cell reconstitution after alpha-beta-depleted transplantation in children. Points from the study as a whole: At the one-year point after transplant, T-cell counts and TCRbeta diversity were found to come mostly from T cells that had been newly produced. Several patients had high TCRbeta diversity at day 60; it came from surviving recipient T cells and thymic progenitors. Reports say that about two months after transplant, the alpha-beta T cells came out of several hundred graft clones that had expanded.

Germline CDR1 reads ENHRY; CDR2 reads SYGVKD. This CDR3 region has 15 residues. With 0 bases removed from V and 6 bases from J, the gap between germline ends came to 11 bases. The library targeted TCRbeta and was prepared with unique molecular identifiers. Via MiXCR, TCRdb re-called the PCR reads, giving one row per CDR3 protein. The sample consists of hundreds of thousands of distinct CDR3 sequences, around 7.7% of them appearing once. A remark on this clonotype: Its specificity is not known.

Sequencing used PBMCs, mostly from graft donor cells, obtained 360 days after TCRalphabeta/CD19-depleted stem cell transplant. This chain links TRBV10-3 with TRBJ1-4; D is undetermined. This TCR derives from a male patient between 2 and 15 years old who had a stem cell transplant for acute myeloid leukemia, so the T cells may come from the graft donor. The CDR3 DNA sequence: TGTGCCATCAGTGAGTCGGTGCCTTCCTATGAAAAACTGTTTTTT. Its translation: CAISESVPSYEKLFF.